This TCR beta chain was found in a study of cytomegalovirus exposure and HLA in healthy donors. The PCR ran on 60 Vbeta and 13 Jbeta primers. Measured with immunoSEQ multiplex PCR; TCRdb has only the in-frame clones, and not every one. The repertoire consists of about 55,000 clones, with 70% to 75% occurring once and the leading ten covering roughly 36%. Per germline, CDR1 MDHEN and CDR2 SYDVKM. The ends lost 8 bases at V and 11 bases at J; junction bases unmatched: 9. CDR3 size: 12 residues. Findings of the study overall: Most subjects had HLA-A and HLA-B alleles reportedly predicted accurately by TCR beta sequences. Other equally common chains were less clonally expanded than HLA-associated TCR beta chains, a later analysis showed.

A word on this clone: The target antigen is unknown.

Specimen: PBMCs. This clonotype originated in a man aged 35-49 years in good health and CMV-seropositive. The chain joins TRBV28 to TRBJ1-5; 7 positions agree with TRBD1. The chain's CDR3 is CASGDSLWSQHF. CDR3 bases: TGTGCCAGCGGGGACAGCCTGTGGTCCCAGCATTTT.